This TCR beta chain was observed in a study of blood T cell repertoires in COVID-19. At the level of the study: From T cells, B-cell-depleted T cells, or PBMCs came the material, which was cDNA or gDNA.

Enrollees, about 18 to 100 years old, lived in 24 US areas. Participants' reported clinical history set cohort assignment. Authors' analysis steps: Amplification of reference gene primers was used by the study to estimate nucleated cell counts. The data were produced by immunoSEQ multiplex PCR, yet TCRdb's version contains in-frame clones alone and is incomplete. From that table come the V and J calls and clone size; the DNA was used to work out D and trimming. The sample has some 150,000 clones, around 89% seen once. The V gene's germline CDR1 is MNHEY and CDR2 SMNVEV (reference sequence). After removal of 5 bases from V and 9 bases from J, the junction contained 11 bases not matched to a gene. CDR3 length equals 15 residues.

The TCR was taken from a woman younger than 45 with acute COVID-19. The sequencing input was PBMCs or T cells enriched from blood (not recorded which). V usage is TRBV27 and J usage is TRBJ2-1; 9 bases line up with TRBD2. The CDR3 reads CASSPIAGAETEQFF. The CDR3 DNA reads TGTGCCAGCAGTCCAATAGCGGGAGCGGAGACTGAGCAGTTCTTC.